The T cell receptor (beta chain) described here comes from a study of shared clonotypes between healthy human individuals (dated by TCRdb to 2018 to 2020). Concerning the study at large: The cohort included a few men and a couple of women between 18 and 49 years of age. For each donor, three plates each were used for CD4 naive and CD4 memory, two plates were used for CD8 naive, and one plate was used for CD8 memory. To estimate repertoire size and how much clonotype sharing occurs between individuals, the study deeply sequenced the blood TCR repertoires of 5 or 6 healthy adults. Libraries were prepared and TCR repertoires were sequenced by different laboratories using diverse techniques, in order to increase sequencing depth and limit assay-specific biases. Each donor's leukapheresis produced roughly between roughly 0.85 and 9 billion PBMCs. The paper as a whole reports these results and caveats: Sampling was limited to blood, and TCR repertoires in tissue likely differ from TCR repertoires in blood. Across a few donors, approximately 5% of naive CD4, 3.5% of naive CD8, 2% to 2.5% of memory CD4, and roughly 0.41% of memory CD8 clonotypes were shared. Larger estimated clonotype richness was generally found for naive subsets than for memory subsets. Based on pairwise subsampling, the degree of clonotype sharing among donors was expected to be affected by sequencing depth. The genetic and exposure-history diversity represented was limited by the small number of donors. Compared with non-shared clonotypes, the clonotypes found in all four sorted-subset donors had higher generation probabilities. Rarefaction of sorted-subset datasets indicated incomplete sequencing despite the large sequencing depth.

There are many counts of this clone. This receptor's antigen is unknown. Base qualities are not recorded, but no much larger clone differs from it by a single base. Using the deep immunoSEQ assay, multiplex PCR amplified TCR CDR3 regions from genomic DNA. For each cell subset, the extracted genomic DNA was distributed evenly across all wells of several immunoSEQ 96-well plates, and each plate served as one replicate. For sorted subsets, approximately 210 ng of genomic DNA, equivalent to 30,000 or so T cell genomes, went into each replicate PCR. Purified libraries were quantified with a Qubit 3.0 fluorometer, sized on a Bioanalyzer 2100, and re-quantified with the KAPA Library Quantification kit. Every immunoSEQ 96-well plate was sequenced on a dedicated single-read 150-cycle Illumina NextSeq 550 flow cell. On the authors' methods: Because the immunoSEQ output included only junctional sequences and no quality scores, the filtering could not be the same as the filtering used for full-length reads. To assign V/J genes and CDR3, sequences were annotated using PyIR, a Python wrapper for IgBLAST v1.9, with IMGT germline references. Any read was removed if the V/J assignment was weak (E-value above 1e-6), the CDR3 was missing, or the read contained stop codons, out-of-frame junctions, or ambiguous translated residues. V3J clonotypes were defined as sequences sharing the same inferred V gene, J gene, and CDR3 amino acid sequence. The percentage overlap between two repertoires was calculated by dividing the number of shared unique clonotypes by the size of the smaller repertoire. Three approaches were used to assess repertoire richness: RTK rarefaction, the Chao1 estimator, and Recon v2.1 estimates of unobserved clonotypes. Generation probabilities were computed with OLGA for all TCRbeta clonotypes obtained by the gDNA method from a handful of donors. TCRdb re-hosts the immuneACCESS table, in-frame sequences only. Its copies lack some clones; in the studies checked, an unresolved V gene accounts for under half of them, and the cause for the rest is not known. The DNA gave D and trimming, while V, J and clone size come from that table. The sample contains about 92,000 clones, approximately 70% of them found a single time. The top ten clones comprise roughly 49% of the sample.

The donors were healthy, HIV-negative adults with no recently reported acute infections or vaccinations. Only Caucasian adults living in Nashville, Tennessee, USA were represented among the donors. CD8 memory samples were composed of magnetically selected CD45RO+ cells combined with CCR7-negative CD45RA+ effector memory (TemRA) cells. Blood was obtained by leukapheresis, after which PBMCs were separated by Ficoll-Histopaque density gradient centrifugation and cryopreserved in liquid nitrogen vapor phase. Purity and quantity of every magnetically sorted T cell population were checked by analytical flow cytometry. From each sorted fraction, genomic DNA was isolated and quantified by UV absorbance on a Nanodrop 2000c. The specimen sequenced was memory CD8+ T cells sorted from blood. The sample's cell subset or site label, in plain terms: CD45RO+ cells pooled with CCR7-negative TemRA cells. This sequence originates from a man younger than 45 in good health.

The CDR3 corresponds to CASSSRGQNTEAFF. The DNA sequence is TGTGCCAGCAGCTCCAGGGGTCAGAACACTGAAGCTTTCTTT. The rearrangement joined TRBV9 to TRBJ1-1, and perhaps TRBD1 as D gene, on 6 matching bases. V and J lose 4 bases and 1 base, and a span of 11 bases separates them. For CDR1 and CDR2, the germline V gene lists SGDLS and YYNGEE. Including cysteine and phenylalanine, the CDR3 has 14 amino acids. The DNA shown is the 42-base CDR3, in frame from base 1.